This T cell receptor beta chain was identified in a study of OX40 agonist ivuxolimab in advanced cancers. Whole-study context: Cohort: 82.7% men, mean age approximately 66, aged roughly 23 to 90. Notes on the study in general: Relative to CD4+, CD8+ T cells held more expanded clones on average. Clonal expansion was seen in CD4+ and CD8+ blood T cells by week 6 at 0.1 to 3.0 mg/kg.

Germline values: CDR1 SGHRS, CDR2 YFSETQ. CDR3 length: 15 amino acids. V lost 6 bases, J lost 4 bases, and 14 bases lay in between. With regard to this clone: Its antigen is not known.

Data came from immunoSEQ multiplex PCR; TCRdb stores just in-frame clones and leaves some out. This table has some 70,000 clones, around 84% appearing once. This TCR derives from an adult with an advanced solid tumor such as melanoma, head and neck, liver or kidney cancer. V is TRBV5-1 and J is TRBJ2-6; D perhaps matches TRBD2 (5 bases). The sample consisted of CD4+ or CD8+ T cells sorted from blood, taken in a trial of the OX40 agonist ivuxolimab. The CDR3 sequence: CASTPTPGGANVLTF. CDR3 nucleotide sequence: TGCGCCAGCACCCCTACACCGGGGGGGGCCAACGTCCTGACTTTC.